One sample yielded the 23 T cell receptor beta chains listed below, sequenced in a study of blood T cell repertoires in COVID-19 (dated by TCRdb to the early 2020s). Receptors were amplified or captured by the immunoSEQ multiplex PCR assay. TCRdb mirrors the immuneACCESS table, restricted to in-frame sequences. Some clones are absent from its copies; in checked studies, under half trace to an unresolved V gene, and the reason for the others is unknown. The sample profile shows about 190,000 clones; around 89% of them were found once. 0.62% of the sample belongs to the ten largest clones. The sample taken for sequencing was peripheral blood. All receptors derive from a man in his forties or fifties with acute or convalescent COVID-19.

This rearrangement joins TRBV4-3 to TRBJ2-1; tentative D call: TRBD1 (6 bases). Germline V CDR1 and CDR2: LGHNA, YSLEER. The CDR3 runs 15 residues. Trimming cost V 0 bases and J 8 bases, with 14 bases left between them. CDR3 loop: CASSQDLQGQDEQFF. The CDR3 region has the DNA TGCGCCAGCAGCCAAGATCTCCAGGGGCAGGATGAGCAGTTCTTC.

This clone has a single count. The chain couples TRBV10-3 to TRBJ1-6; 10 bases agree with TRBD1. The germline V gene encodes CDR1 ENHRY and CDR2 SYGVKD. Trimming cost V 5 bases and J 6 bases; bases outside gene matches: 13. This CDR3 is built from 18 residues. The CDR3 nucleotides are TGTGCCATCAGTCCGTCCCGGGACAGGGGATCGGGTAATTCACCCCTCCACTTT. Amino acids: CAISPSRDRGSGNSPLHF.

V usage is TRBV28 and J usage is TRBJ1-2; 7 bases align to TRBD1. In germline, CDR1 is MDHEN, CDR2 SYDVKM. V trimming: 3 bases; J trimming: 5 bases; junction bases outside the gene matches: 9. The CDR3 runs 15 residues. The CDR3 coding sequence is TGTGCCAGCAGTTTTATGGGACAGAAAAATTATGGCTACACCTTC. Its translation: CASSFMGQKNYGYTF.

The J gene is TRBJ1-2, the V gene TRBV10-3, with 8 bases identical to TRBD1. The germline V gene has CDR1 ENHRY and CDR2 SYGVKD. The CDR3 sequence is 14 residues long. Unmatched junction bases numbered 5, after V lost 4 bases and J lost 4 bases. CDR3 DNA sequence: TGTGCCATCAGTGTCCCGGGACAGGTCTATGGCTACACCTTC. This encodes CAISVPGQVYGYTF.

The chain links TRBV9 to TRBJ2-1, with 11 bases aligning to TRBD2. Germline loops: CDR1 SGDLS, CDR2 YYNGEE. This CDR3 has 16 amino acids. V lost 0 bases to trimming and J lost 3 bases; unmatched junction nucleotides: 2. CDR3 in amino acids: CASSVETSGVYNEQFF. CDR3 DNA: TGTGCCAGCAGCGTAGAGACTAGCGGGGTCTACAATGAGCAGTTCTTC.

The genes are TRBV7-9 and TRBJ2-4; tentatively, D is TRBD2 (6 bases). CDR1 SEHNR and CDR2 FQNEAQ come from the germline V gene (reference sequence). V gave up 2 bases and J gave up 5 bases, with 7 bases separating them. The CDR3 loop spans 13 amino acids. The CDR3 coding sequence is TGTGCCAGCAGCTTATGGGGGGAAAACATTCAGTACTTC. It encodes CASSLWGENIQYF.

The V and J genes are TRBV7-9 and TRBJ1-2; D may be TRBD1 (5 bases). The CDR3 runs to 14 residues. Trimming removed 2 bases at V and 6 bases at J, with 13 bases between. Per the germline V gene, CDR1 is SEHNR and CDR2 is FQNEAQ (reference sequence). The CDR3 bases are TGTGCCAGCAGCTTACTGGGGGGGTCGGATGGCTACACCTTC. As protein: CASSLLGGSDGYTF.

This clone was seen a single time. The chain uses TRBV30 and TRBJ2-2; D gene unclear. From germline, CDR1 is GTSNPN and CDR2 SVGIG (reference sequence). V was clipped by 5 bases and J by 3 bases, with 10 bases between them. This CDR3 region has 13 residues. The CDR3 nucleotides are TGTGCCTGGTCCAACAGAGACACCGGGGAGCTGTTTTTT. This sequence encodes CAWSNRDTGELFF.

The chain links TRBV5-4 to TRBJ2-1; 11 bases are a match to TRBD2. The CDR3 covers 15 residues. The junction had 3 bases not matched to a gene; V was cut back by 3 bases and J by 4 bases. Germline V gene sequence: CDR1 SGHNT, CDR2 YYREEE (reference sequence). CDR3 nucleotide sequence: TGTGCCAGCAGCTCGGGACTAGCGGAATACAATGAGCAGTTCTTC. Its translation: CASSSGLAEYNEQFF.

The J gene is TRBJ1-1, the V gene TRBV7-8; D remains ambiguous. Trimming took 7 bases from V and 5 from J, leaving 17 bases between them. The CDR3 length is 14 residues. Germline V gives CDR1 SGHVS, CDR2 FQNEAQ. The DNA for the CDR3 is TGTGCCAGCAACATACAGCACCCTGGGACTGAAGCTTTCTTT. Translating gives CASNIQHPGTEAFF.

The V gene is TRBV29-1, the J gene TRBJ1-1; a possible D gene is TRBD1 (5 bases). The CDR3 loop spans 14 amino acids. Per germline, CDR1 SQVTM and CDR2 ANQGSEA. Trimming took 6 bases from V and 4 from J, leaving 18 bases between them. The CDR3 protein is CSVVSPGGSTEAFF. The CDR3 DNA is TGCAGCGTCGTCTCCCCGGGGGGGAGCACTGAAGCTTTCTTT.

The chain joins TRBV3-1 (or the pseudogene TRBV3-2) to TRBJ1-4; 10 bases fit TRBD1. Trimming removed 4 bases from V and 3 bases from J; junction bases left unmatched: 5. CDR3 length: 16 residues. Germline assignment: CDR1 LGHDT and CDR2 YNNKEL (reference sequence). The CDR3, as DNA: TGTGCCAGCAGCCCCGCTGGGACAGGGGCTAATGAAAAACTGTTTTTT. Its protein product is CASSPAGTGANEKLFF.

This clone has just a few counts. This chain joins TRBV28 and TRBJ2-3; 7 bases agree with TRBD2. Trimming took 1 base from V and 6 from J; bases not matched to a gene: 7. This CDR3 comprises 15 residues. Germline V gene data show CDR1 as MDHEN and CDR2 as SYDVKM. The CDR3: CASSLYMGGVDTQYF. CDR3 bases: TGTGCCAGCAGTTTATATATGGGAGGGGTGGATACGCAGTATTTT.

The rearrangement joins TRBV6-6 to TRBJ2-1; 8 nucleotides align to TRBD1. This CDR3 comprises 17 residues. Germline V gene data show CDR1 as MNHNY and CDR2 as SVGAGI (reference sequence). V trimming: 5 bases; J trimming: 0 bases; junction bases outside the gene matches: 9. CDR3 sequence reads: CASSHGQGSVSYNEQFF. The CDR3 DNA follows: TGTGCCAGCAGTCACGGACAGGGCTCCGTCTCCTACAATGAGCAGTTCTTC.

This chain joins TRBV27 and TRBJ2-2, with D perhaps matching TRBD1 (6 bases). CDR1 MNHEY and CDR2 SMNVEV come from the germline V gene (reference sequence). The CDR3 sequence is 15 residues long. V gave up 4 bases and J gave up 4 bases, with 13 bases separating them. In DNA, the CDR3 is TGTGCCAGCAGTTCATACAGGGTCACCACCGGGGAGCTGTTTTTT. This sequence encodes CASSSYRVTTGELFF.

This chain joins TRBV14 and TRBJ1-2, with D possibly matching TRBD1 (5 bases). Trimming shortened V by 4 bases and J by 7 bases, and 13 bases separated the two germline ends. The CDR3 totals 13 residues. In germline, CDR1 is SGHDN, CDR2 FVKESK. The CDR3 protein is CASSRATVSGYTF. CDR3 bases: TGTGCCAGCAGCCGCGCGACAGTGTCTGGCTACACCTTC.

This chain joins TRBV6-5 and TRBJ2-7; D is undetermined. Germline V gene data show CDR1 as MNHEY and CDR2 as SVGAGI. Trimming left V 4 bases short and J 2 bases short, with 12 bases between. The CDR3 is 14 residues long. As DNA, the CDR3 is TGTGCCAGCAGTTCTCCGGCGGCTGCCTACGAGCAGTACTTC. It translates to CASSSPAAAYEQYF.

V and J are TRBV19 and TRBJ2-1; 7 bases match TRBD2. From germline, CDR1 is LNHDA and CDR2 SQIVND (reference sequence). The J segment lost 4 bases and the V segment lost 4 bases, leaving 10 bases of the junction unmatched. The CDR3 extends over 16 amino acids. CDR3 sequence reads: CASSRGRGPEYNEQFF. The CDR3 DNA sequence: TGTGCCAGTAGTAGGGGGAGGGGCCCAGAATACAATGAGCAGTTCTTC.

The chain recombines TRBV10-3 with TRBJ2-1, with 9 nucleotides matching TRBD1. Germline values: CDR1 ENHRY, CDR2 SYGVKD. This CDR3 has 15 residues. After removal of 4 bases from V and 7 bases from J, the junction contained 8 bases not matched to a gene. The CDR3 sequence is CAISGGQGVKNEQFF. The CDR3 bases are TGTGCCATCAGTGGGGGACAGGGTGTTAAAAATGAGCAGTTCTTC.

CDR3 protein: CASSPGTSGREEQYF. CDR3 bases: TGTGCCAGCAGCCCAGGGACTAGCGGGAGGGAAGAGCAGTACTTC. The chain carries TRBV3-1 (or the pseudogene TRBV3-2) and TRBJ2-7; the match to TRBD2 covers 16 bases. The CDR3 extends over 15 amino acids. The germline V gene encodes CDR1 LGHDT and CDR2 YNNKEL (reference sequence). Trimming at V came to 4 bases and at J to 7 bases, leaving 4 bases not matched to a gene.

The chain couples TRBV7-9 to TRBJ1-3, with a tentative D call TRBD1 (5 bases). The CDR3 runs 16 residues. Germline-derived CDR1 and CDR2 are SEHNR and FQNEAQ (reference sequence). V gave up 5 bases and J gave up 4 bases, with 18 bases separating them. The CDR3 spells CASSRKTTGPGNTIYF. As DNA, the CDR3 is TGTGCCAGCAGCCGAAAAACTACAGGCCCGGGAAACACCATATATTTT. The entire variable domain, with the rest obtained from reference TRBV7-9 and TRBJ1-3, is as follows: DTGVSQNPRHKITKRGQNVTFRCDPISEHNRLYWYRQTLGQGPEFLTYFQNEAQLEKSRLLSDRFSAERPKGSFSTLEIQRTEQGDSAMYLCASSRKTTGPGNTIYFGEGSWLTVV.

With respect to this clone: The junction departs from the called germline gene at one end, perhaps through a read error. The rearrangement links TRBV13 to TRBJ2-2; 10 nucleotides line up with TRBD2. Germline V gene lookup returns CDR1 PRHDT and CDR2 FYEKMQ (reference sequence). The CDR3 has 17 amino acids. In DNA, the CDR3 is TGTGCCAGCAGCTCCCGTGGCACTAGCGGGAACATCGGGGAGCTGTTTTTT. Amino acids: CASSSRGTSGNIGELFF. Drawing the rest from reference TRBV13 and TRBJ2-2, the complete variable domain is AAGVIQSPRHLIKEKRETATLKCYPIPRHDTVYWYQQGPGQDPQFLISFYEKMQSDKGSIPDRFSAQQFSDYHSELNMSSLELGDSALYFCASSSRGTSGNIGELFFGEGSRLTVL.

The chain links TRBV7-9 to TRBJ2-7; TRBD2 might be the D (7 bases). The CDR3 runs to 14 residues. Germline V gene lookup returns CDR1 SEHNR and CDR2 FQNEAQ (reference sequence). Between the trimmed V and J ends, which lost 3 bases and 0 bases, there was a span of 9 bases. The CDR3 here is CASSLGGGSYEQYF. CDR3 nucleotides: TGTGCCAGCAGCTTGGGAGGGGGCTCCTACGAGCAGTACTTC.